This TCR beta chain appears in the sequencing data of a study of OX40 agonist ivuxolimab in advanced cancers. Study overall: An agonistic anti-OX40 (CD134) antibody, ivuxolimab, was used to treat the patients.

Patients were ineligible given autoimmune disease history or systemic immunosuppression. Sampling of blood occurred at baseline, cycle 4 day 1, and cycle 7 day 1. Trimming shortened V by 9 bases and J by 7 bases, and 20 bases separated the two germline ends. The length of the CDR3 is 14 residues. Germline values: CDR1 SGHNT, CDR2 YYREEE (reference sequence). Libraries were prepared by immunoSEQ multiplex PCR; TCRdb keeps only in-frame clonotypes and omits some of them. Of 100,000 or so clones in the sample, roughly 84% were seen once. The TCR was taken from an adult with an advanced solid tumor such as melanoma, head and neck, liver or kidney cancer. The material sequenced was CD4+ or CD8+ T cells sorted from blood, taken in a trial of the OX40 agonist ivuxolimab. J is TRBJ2-1 and V is TRBV5-4; D might be TRBD2 (6 bases). DNA of the CDR3: TGTGCCACCAAGGAGGGCTCCTCGGGAAATGAGCAGTTCTTC. It encodes CATKEGSSGNEQFF.